This passage covers 21 T cell receptor beta chains from one sample sequenced in a study of blood T cell repertoires in COVID-19. Sequenced by immunoSEQ multiplex PCR; TCRdb stores in-frame clones only, minus some. The sample has roughly 32,000 clones, roughly 91% seen once. Source material: peripheral blood. These receptors were taken from a man between 60 and 75 years old with active COVID-19.

The V call is TRBV4-1, the J call TRBJ2-5, with D possibly TRBD2 on 6 matching bases. The length of the CDR3 is 17 residues. Germline CDR1 reads MGHRA; CDR2 reads YSYEKL. The germline V and J ends were trimmed by 4 bases and 4 bases, with 22 bases remaining between them. The CDR3 coding sequence is TGCGCCAGCAGCCCAACTGGGGGGACGTGGAGGGGAGAGACCCAGTACTTC. Translating it yields CASSPTGGTWRGETQYF.

The genes are TRBV12-5 and TRBJ2-3, with D perhaps matching TRBD1 (6 bases). The CDR3 has 14 residues. Germline V gene lookup returns CDR1 LGHNT and CDR2 FRNRAP. The V and J ends lost 6 bases and 5 bases respectively, with 15 bases between them. Here the CDR3 reads CASGSPGTLDTQYF. CDR3 sequence (DNA): TGTGCTAGTGGATCCCCCGGGACACTAGATACGCAGTATTTT.

V usage is TRBV11-2 and J usage is TRBJ1-6, with 7 nucleotides matching TRBD1. CDR1 is SGHAT and CDR2 is FQNNGV in the germline V gene. V shed 1 base, J shed 9 bases, and the junction held 9 bases outside the gene matches. The CDR3 spans 16 residues. The CDR3 nucleotides read TGTGCCAGCAGCTTAGGGCACACAGGGGTTGGTTCACCCCTCCACTTT. As protein: CASSLGHTGVGSPLHF.

The genes are TRBV29-1 and TRBJ1-1, with a possible D match to TRBD1 (6 bases). CDR1 is SQVTM and CDR2 is ANQGSEA in the germline V gene. This CDR3 has 14 amino acids. Trimming pared 4 bases from V and 2 bases from J, leaving 14 bases between. The CDR3 region has the DNA TGCAGCGTTGCGGCAGGGGCTTTTAACACTGAAGCTTTCTTT. This translates into CSVAAGAFNTEAFF.

The rearrangement links TRBV6-5 to TRBJ2-2; the D is unclear. The V gene lost 8 bases and the J gene lost 0 bases, with 10 bases spanning the gap. This CDR3 is built from 14 residues. CDR1 and CDR2 from the germline V gene are MNHEY and SVGAGI. CDR3 sequence (DNA): TGTGCCAGCCTTGGCACCTCGAACACCGGGGAGCTGTTTTTT. Translated: CASLGTSNTGELFF.

V is TRBV5-4 and J is TRBJ2-1, with 10 positions matching TRBD1. The CDR3 runs 15 residues. From germline, CDR1 is SGHNT and CDR2 YYREEE (reference sequence). Trimming cost V 0 bases and J 3 bases; bases outside gene matches: 0. CDR3 bases: TGTGCCAGCAGCTTGGGGACAGGGGGCTACAATGAGCAGTTCTTC. This codes for CASSLGTGGYNEQFF.

The V and J genes are TRBV4-3 and TRBJ1-1; D gene unclear. This CDR3 has 17 residues. Trimming took off 4 bases at V and 4 bases at J, with 22 bases between the two ends. The germline V gene encodes CDR1 LGHNA and CDR2 YSLEER. The CDR3 sequence: CASSPGYPLAVGTEAFF. The CDR3 bases are TGCGCCAGCAGCCCTGGGTATCCGTTAGCGGTGGGCACTGAAGCTTTCTTT.

The chain uses TRBV28 and TRBJ1-6; 8 bases map to TRBD1. There are 14 residues in the CDR3. The V gene's germline CDR1 is MDHEN and CDR2 SYDVKM. V gave up 3 bases and J gave up 14 bases; unmatched junction bases: 9. This CDR3 reads CASSFQGAAGALHF. The CDR3 DNA is TGTGCCAGCAGTTTCCAGGGGGCCGCGGGGGCCCTCCACTTT.

The rearrangement joins TRBV5-1 to TRBJ2-5; 9 bases are shared with TRBD1. The CDR3 totals 16 residues. Looked up from germline, CDR1 is SGHRS and CDR2 is YFSETQ. V lost 3 bases and J lost 2; bases outside the gene matches: 8. The CDR3 protein is CASSSYLTGGQETQYF. As DNA, the CDR3 is TGCGCCAGCAGCTCCTACTTGACAGGGGGTCAAGAGACCCAGTACTTC.

The chain uses TRBV11-2 and TRBJ2-5; 9 nucleotides line up with TRBD2. Germline assignment: CDR1 SGHAT and CDR2 FQNNGV. The CDR3 is made up of 16 amino acids. Losses at the gene ends were 8 bases for V and 5 bases for J; bases not matched to a gene: 15. The CDR3 is CASHRASGGTGETQYF. CDR3 nucleotide sequence: TGTGCCAGCCACCGCGCGAGCGGGGGGACGGGGGAGACCCAGTACTTC.

This clone is a singleton in its sample. The chain couples TRBV7-9 to TRBJ1-1, with 9 bases lining up with TRBD1. J gave up 0 bases and V 4 bases, and 3 bases lay outside the gene matches. CDR3 length equals 15 residues. Germline V CDR1 and CDR2: SEHNR, FQNEAQ (reference sequence). CDR3 sequence (DNA): TGTGCCAGCAGCTACGGACAGGGGATGAACACTGAAGCTTTCTTT. Protein sequence: CASSYGQGMNTEAFF.

This chain uses TRBV9 with TRBJ2-5; TRBD2 matches 7 bases. The CDR3 is 15 amino acids. Germline loops: CDR1 SGDLS, CDR2 YYNGEE. V dropped 1 base and J dropped 0; count of bases not matched to a gene: 3. DNA for the CDR3: TGTGCCAGCAGCGTATTCGGGGGGAACCAAGAGACCCAGTACTTC. Its protein product is CASSVFGGNQETQYF.

The chain carries TRBV9 and TRBJ2-3; no clear D gene. The V gene lost 2 bases and the J gene lost 0 bases, with 7 bases spanning the gap. This CDR3 region has 14 residues. Germline CDR1 SGDLS, CDR2 YYNGEE. The chain's CDR3 is CASSVAISTDTQYF. The CDR3 DNA reads TGTGCCAGCAGCGTTGCGATCAGCACAGATACGCAGTATTTT.

The V gene is TRBV19, the J gene TRBJ1-6; D gene ambiguous. Germline CDR1 is LNHDA and CDR2 is SQIVND (reference sequence). Trimming took off 3 bases at V and 10 bases at J, with 13 bases between the two ends. The CDR3 is 14 amino acids. CDR3 loop: CASSINAPGSPLHF. The CDR3 region has the DNA TGTGCCAGTAGTATCAATGCCCCAGGCTCACCCCTCCACTTT.

This sequence joins TRBV7-3 and TRBJ2-7; 9 positions agree with TRBD2. CDR1 and CDR2 (germline): SGHTA, FQGTGA. After removal of 0 bases from V and 2 bases from J, the junction contained 5 bases not matched to a gene. The CDR3 loop spans 16 amino acids. This chain's CDR3 is CASSLTGASGTYEQYF. DNA of the CDR3: TGTGCCAGCAGCTTAACAGGGGCTAGCGGGACCTACGAGCAGTACTTC. The full variable domain, rest sourced from reference TRBV7-3 and TRBJ2-7, is GAGVSQTPSNKVTEKGKYVELRCDPISGHTALYWYRQSLGQGPEFLIYFQGTGAADDSGLPNDRFFAVRPEGSVSTLKIQRTERGDSAVYLCASSLTGASGTYEQYFGPGTRLTVT.

The V gene is TRBV5-4, the J gene TRBJ2-6; no definite D call. The ends were cut back, 1 base at V and 1 base at J, with 6 bases in the middle. The germline CDR1 and CDR2 sequences are SGHNT and YYREEE (reference sequence). This CDR3 is 15 amino acids long. The CDR3 region has the DNA TGTGCCAGCAGCTTGAGCTCATCTGGGGCCAACGTCCTGACTTTC. It yields the protein CASSLSSSGANVLTF.

In its sample, this clone was seen once. One end of the junction fails to match germline, which may point to a read error. The rearrangement links TRBV27 to TRBJ2-1, with 13 bases identical to TRBD2. CDR3 size: 16 residues. Germline V gene data show CDR1 as MNHEY and CDR2 as SMNVEV (reference sequence). The DNA of the CDR3 is TGTGCCAGCAGTCTATCACTAGCGGGAGGGTCGGGTGAGCAGTTCTTC. Translated, it gives CASSLSLAGGSGEQFF.

The CDR3 DNA follows: TGCAGCGTTGGGGGAGTAGGTACCGGGGAGCTGTTTTTT. Protein: CSVGGVGTGELFF. The V call is TRBV29-1, the J call TRBJ2-2, with a weak D call TRBD2 (5 bases). The CDR3 is made up of 13 amino acids. CDR1 SQVTM and CDR2 ANQGSEA come from the germline V gene. Trimming cost V 4 bases and J 5 bases, with 11 bases left between them.

V is TRBV9 and J is TRBJ2-1, with a possible D match to TRBD1 (6 bases). This CDR3 has 13 residues. Between the trimmed V and J ends, which lost 4 bases and 7 bases, there was a span of 12 bases. Germline-derived CDR1 and CDR2 are SGDLS and YYNGEE. The CDR3 sequence is CASSNPGVNEQFF. CDR3 nucleotides: TGTGCCAGCAGCAACCCAGGGGTTAATGAGCAGTTCTTC.

J is TRBJ2-2 and V is TRBV5-1; D possibly corresponds to TRBD1 (6 bases). V lost 0 bases and J 7 bases, leaving 13 bases between the germline ends. This CDR3 comprises 15 residues. The germline gives CDR1 SGHRS, CDR2 YFSETQ. The CDR3 bases are TGCGCCAGCAGCTTGGTCCAGGGGCAGGGCGGGGAGCTGTTTTTT. Translation: CASSLVQGQGGELFF.

V gene TRBV5-1 combines with J gene TRBJ2-1; 10 positions match TRBD2. The CDR3 covers 15 residues. V shed 2 bases and J 6 bases; nucleotides not matched to a gene: 5. CDR1 is SGHRS and CDR2 is YFSETQ in the germline V gene. This CDR3 is CASSLKLAGSNEQFF. The CDR3 coding sequence is TGCGCCAGCAGCTTAAAACTAGCGGGAAGCAATGAGCAGTTCTTC.